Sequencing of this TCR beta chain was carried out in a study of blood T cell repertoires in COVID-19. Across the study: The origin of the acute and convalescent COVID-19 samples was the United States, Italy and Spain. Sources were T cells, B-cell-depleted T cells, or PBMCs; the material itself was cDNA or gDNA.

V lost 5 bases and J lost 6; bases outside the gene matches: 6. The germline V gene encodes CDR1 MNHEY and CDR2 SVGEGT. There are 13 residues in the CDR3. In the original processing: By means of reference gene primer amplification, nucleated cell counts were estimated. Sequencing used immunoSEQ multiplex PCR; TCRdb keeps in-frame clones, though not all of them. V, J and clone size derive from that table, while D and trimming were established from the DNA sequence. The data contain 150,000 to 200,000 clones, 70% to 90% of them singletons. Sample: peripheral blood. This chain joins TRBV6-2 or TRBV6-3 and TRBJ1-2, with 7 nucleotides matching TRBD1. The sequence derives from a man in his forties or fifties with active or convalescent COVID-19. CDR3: CASSNQGGDGYTF. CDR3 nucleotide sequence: TGTGCCAGCAGTAATCAGGGGGGCGATGGCTACACCTTC.